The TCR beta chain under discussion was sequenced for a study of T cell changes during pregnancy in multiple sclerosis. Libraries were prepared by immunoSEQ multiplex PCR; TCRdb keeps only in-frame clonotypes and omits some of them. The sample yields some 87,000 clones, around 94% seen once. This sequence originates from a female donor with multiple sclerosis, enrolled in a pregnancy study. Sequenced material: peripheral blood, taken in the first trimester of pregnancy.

CDR3 in DNA: TGTGCCAGCAGTGAAGTCGGTTCCTATACGCAGTATTTT. Its translation is CASSEVGSYTQYF. The chain recombines TRBV6-1 with TRBJ2-3, with D hard to call. The CDR3 consists of 13 residues. The germline V and J ends were trimmed by 1 base and 7 bases, with 9 bases remaining between them. Germline CDR1 and CDR2: MNHNS and SASEGT.